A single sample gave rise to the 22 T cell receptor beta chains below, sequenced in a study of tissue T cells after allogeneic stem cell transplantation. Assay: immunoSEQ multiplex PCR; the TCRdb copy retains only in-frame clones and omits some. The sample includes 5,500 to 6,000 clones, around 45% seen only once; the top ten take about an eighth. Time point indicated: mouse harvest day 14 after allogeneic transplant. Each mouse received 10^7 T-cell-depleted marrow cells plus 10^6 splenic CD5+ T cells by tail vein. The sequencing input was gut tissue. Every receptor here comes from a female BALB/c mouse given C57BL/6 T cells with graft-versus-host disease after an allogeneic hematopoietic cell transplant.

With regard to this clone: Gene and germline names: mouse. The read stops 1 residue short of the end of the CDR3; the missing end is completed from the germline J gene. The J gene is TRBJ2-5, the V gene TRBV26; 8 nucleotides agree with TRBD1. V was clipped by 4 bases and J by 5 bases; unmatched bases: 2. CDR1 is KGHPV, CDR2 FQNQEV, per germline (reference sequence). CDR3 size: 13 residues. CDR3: CASSQTGVDTQYF. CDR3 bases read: TGTGCCAGCAGTCAGACAGGGGTAGACACCCAGTAC.

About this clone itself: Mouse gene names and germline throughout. The sequenced part of the CDR3 DNA is TGTGCCAGCAGCTCAGGGCCTAGTGCAGAAACGCTGTAT. It translates to CASSSGPSAETLY. In full, the CDR3 is CASSSGPSAETLYF. The gene calls are TRBV13-3 and TRBJ2-3; D might be TRBD1 (5 bases). The read comes to an end 1 residue before the CDR3 does, leaving the germline J gene to fill in the end. In germline, CDR1 is NNHDY, CDR2 SYVADS. With 5 bases removed from V and 0 bases from J, the gap between germline ends came to 10 bases. This CDR3 spans 14 amino acids.

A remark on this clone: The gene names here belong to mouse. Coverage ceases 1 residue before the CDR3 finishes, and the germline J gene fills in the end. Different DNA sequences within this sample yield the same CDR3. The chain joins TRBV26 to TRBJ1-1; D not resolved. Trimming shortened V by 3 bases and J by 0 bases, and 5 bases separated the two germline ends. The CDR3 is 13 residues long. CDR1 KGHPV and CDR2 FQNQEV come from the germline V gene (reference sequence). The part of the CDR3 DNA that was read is TGTGCCAGCAGTCTTCAAGCAAACACAGAAGTCTTC. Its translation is CASSLQANTEVF. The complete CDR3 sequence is CASSLQANTEVFF.

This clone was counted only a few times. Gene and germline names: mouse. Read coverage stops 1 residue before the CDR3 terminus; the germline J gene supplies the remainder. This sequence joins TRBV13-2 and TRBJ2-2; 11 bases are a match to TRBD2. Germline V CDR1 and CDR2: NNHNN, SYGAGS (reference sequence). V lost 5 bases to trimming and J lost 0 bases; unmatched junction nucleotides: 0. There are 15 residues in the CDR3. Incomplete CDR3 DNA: TGTGCCAGCGGGACTGGGGGGGCAAACACCGGGCAGCTCTAC. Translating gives CASGTGGANTGQLY. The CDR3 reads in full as CASGTGGANTGQLYF.

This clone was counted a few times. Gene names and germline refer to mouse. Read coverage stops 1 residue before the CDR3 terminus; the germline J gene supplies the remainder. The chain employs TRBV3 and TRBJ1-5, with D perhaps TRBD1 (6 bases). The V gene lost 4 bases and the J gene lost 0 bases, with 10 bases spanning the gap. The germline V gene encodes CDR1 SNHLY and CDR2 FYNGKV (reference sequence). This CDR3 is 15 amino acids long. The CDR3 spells CASSWGTFNNQAPLF. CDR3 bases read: TGTGCCAGCAGCTGGGGGACATTTAACAACCAGGCTCCGCTT.

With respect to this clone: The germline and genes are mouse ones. Partial CDR3 DNA: TGTGCCAGCAGTTCTGACTGGGGCCCTAGTGCAGAAACGCTGTAT. It yields the protein CASSSDWGPSAETLY. The CDR3 in its entirety is CASSSDWGPSAETLYF. V gene TRBV15 combines with J gene TRBJ2-3, with 8 positions matching TRBD2. From the germline J gene comes the end of the CDR3, since the read stops 1 residue before it. Germline-derived CDR1 and CDR2 are SGHND and FRSKSL. The V segment lost 4 bases and the J segment 0 bases; nucleotides outside the gene matches: 6. The CDR3 length is 16 residues.

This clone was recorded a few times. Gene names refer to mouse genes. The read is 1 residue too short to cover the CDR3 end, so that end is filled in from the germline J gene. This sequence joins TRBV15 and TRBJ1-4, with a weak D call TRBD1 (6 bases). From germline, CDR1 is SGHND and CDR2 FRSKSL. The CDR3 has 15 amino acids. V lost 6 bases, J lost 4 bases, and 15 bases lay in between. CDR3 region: CASSLGGQINERLFF. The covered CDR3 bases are TGTGCCAGCAGCCTCGGGGGACAAATCAACGAAAGATTATTT. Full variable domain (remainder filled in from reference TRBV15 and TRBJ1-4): DAGVTQTPRHEVAEKGQTIILKCEPVSGHNDLFWYRQTKIQGLELLSYFRSKSLMEDGGAFKDRFKAEMLNSSFSTLKIQPTEPKDSAVYLCASSLGGQINERLFFGHGTKLSVL.

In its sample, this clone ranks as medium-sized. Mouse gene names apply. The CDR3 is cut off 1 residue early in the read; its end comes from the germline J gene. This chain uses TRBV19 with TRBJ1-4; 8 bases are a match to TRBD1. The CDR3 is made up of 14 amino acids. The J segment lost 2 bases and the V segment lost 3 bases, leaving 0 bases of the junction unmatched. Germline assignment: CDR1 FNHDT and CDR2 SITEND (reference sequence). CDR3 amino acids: CASSTGGSNERLFF. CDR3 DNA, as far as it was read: TGTGCCAGCAGTACAGGGGGCTCCAACGAAAGATTATTT.

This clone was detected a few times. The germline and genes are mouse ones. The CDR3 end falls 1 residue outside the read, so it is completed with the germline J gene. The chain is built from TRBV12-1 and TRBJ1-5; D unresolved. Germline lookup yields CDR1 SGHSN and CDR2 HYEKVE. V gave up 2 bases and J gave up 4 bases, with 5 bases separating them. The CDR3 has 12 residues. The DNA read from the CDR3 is TGTGCCAGCTCTCGCAAAAACCAGGCTCCGCTT. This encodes CASSRKNQAPL. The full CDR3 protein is CASSRKNQAPLF.

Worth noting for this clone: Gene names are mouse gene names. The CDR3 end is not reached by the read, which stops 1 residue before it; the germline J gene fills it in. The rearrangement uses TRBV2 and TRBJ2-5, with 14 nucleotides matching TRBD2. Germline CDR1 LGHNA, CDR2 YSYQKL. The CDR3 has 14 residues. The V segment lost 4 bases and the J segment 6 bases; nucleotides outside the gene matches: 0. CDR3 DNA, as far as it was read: TGTGCCAGCAGCCGGGACTGGGGGGGCGACACCCAGTAC. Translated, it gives CASSRDWGGDTQY. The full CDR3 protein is CASSRDWGGDTQYF. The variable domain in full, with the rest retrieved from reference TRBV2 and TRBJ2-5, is DPKIIQKPKYLVAVTGSEKILICEQYLGHNAMYWYRQSAKKPLEFMFSYSYQKLMDNQTASSRFQPQSSKKNHLDLQITALKPDDSATYFCASSRDWGGDTQYFGPGTRLLVL.

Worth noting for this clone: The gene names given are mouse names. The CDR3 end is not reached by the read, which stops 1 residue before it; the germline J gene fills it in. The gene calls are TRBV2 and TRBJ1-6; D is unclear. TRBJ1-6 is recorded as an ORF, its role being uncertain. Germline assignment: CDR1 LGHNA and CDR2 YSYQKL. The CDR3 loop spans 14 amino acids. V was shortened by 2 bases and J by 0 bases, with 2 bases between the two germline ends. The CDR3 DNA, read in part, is TGTGCCAGCAGCCAACATTCCTATAATTCGCCCCTCTAC. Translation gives CASSQHSYNSPLY. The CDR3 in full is CASSQHSYNSPLYF.

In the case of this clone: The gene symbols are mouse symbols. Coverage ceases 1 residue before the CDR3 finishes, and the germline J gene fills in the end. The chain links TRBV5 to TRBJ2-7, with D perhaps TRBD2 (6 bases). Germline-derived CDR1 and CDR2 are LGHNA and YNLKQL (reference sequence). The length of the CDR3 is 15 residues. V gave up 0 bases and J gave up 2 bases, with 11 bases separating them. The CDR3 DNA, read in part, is TGTGCCAGCAGCCAAGAGGGTGGGGGTCCCTATGAACAGTAC. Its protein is CASSQEGGGPYEQY. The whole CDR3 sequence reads CASSQEGGGPYEQYF.

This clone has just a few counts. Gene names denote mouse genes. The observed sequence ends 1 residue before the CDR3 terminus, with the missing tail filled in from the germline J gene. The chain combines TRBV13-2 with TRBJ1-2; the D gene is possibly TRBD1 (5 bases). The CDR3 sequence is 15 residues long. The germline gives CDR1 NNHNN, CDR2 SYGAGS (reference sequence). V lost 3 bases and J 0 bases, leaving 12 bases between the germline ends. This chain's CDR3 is CASGGPGRANSDYTF. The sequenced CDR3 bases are TGTGCCAGCGGTGGGCCGGGACGGGCAAACTCCGACTACACC.

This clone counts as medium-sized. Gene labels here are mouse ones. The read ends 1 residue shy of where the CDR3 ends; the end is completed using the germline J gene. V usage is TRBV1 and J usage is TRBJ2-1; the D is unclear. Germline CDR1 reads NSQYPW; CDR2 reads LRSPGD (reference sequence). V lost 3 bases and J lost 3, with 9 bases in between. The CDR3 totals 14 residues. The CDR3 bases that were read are TGCACCTGCAGTGCCGCGGGGTCCTATGCTGAGCAGTTC. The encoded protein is CTCSAAGSYAEQF. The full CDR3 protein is CTCSAAGSYAEQFF.

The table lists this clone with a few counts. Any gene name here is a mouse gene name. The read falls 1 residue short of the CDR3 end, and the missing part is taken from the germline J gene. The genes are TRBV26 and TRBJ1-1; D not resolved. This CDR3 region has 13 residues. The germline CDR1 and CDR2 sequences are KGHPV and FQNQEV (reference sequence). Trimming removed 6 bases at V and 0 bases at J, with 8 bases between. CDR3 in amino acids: CASSPSANTEVFF. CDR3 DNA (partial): TGTGCCAGCAGCCCATCAGCAAACACAGAAGTCTTC. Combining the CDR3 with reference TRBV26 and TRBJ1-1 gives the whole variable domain NSKVIQTPRYLVKGQGQKAKMRCIPEKGHPVVFWYQQNKNNEFKFLINFQNQEVLQQIDMTEKRFSAECPSNSPCSLEIQSSEAGDSALYLCASSPSANTEVFFGKGTRLTVV.

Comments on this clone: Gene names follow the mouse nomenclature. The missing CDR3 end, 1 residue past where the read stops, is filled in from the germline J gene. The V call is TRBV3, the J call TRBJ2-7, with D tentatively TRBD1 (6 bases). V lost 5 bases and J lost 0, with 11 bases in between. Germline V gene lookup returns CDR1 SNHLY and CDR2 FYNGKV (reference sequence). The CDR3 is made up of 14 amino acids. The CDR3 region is CASSAGTHSYEQYF. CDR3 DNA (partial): TGTGCCAGCAGCGCCGGGACACACTCCTATGAACAGTAC.

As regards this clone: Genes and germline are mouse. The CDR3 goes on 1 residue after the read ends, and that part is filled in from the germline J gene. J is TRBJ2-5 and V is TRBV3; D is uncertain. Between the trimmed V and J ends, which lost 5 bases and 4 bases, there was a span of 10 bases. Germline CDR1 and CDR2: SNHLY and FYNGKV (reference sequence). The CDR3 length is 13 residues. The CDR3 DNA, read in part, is TGTGCCAGCAGCCCCCGGACGAAAGACACCCAGTAC. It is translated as CASSPRTKDTQY. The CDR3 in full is CASSPRTKDTQYF.

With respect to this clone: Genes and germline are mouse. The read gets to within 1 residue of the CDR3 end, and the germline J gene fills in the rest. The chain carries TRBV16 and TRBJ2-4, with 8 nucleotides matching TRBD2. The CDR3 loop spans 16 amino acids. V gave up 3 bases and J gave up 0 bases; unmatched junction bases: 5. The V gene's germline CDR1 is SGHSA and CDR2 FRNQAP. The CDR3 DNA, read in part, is TGTGCAAGCAGCTTGCTGGGGGGCCTTAGTCAAAACACCTTGTAC. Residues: CASSLLGGLSQNTLY. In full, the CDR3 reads CASSLLGGLSQNTLYF.

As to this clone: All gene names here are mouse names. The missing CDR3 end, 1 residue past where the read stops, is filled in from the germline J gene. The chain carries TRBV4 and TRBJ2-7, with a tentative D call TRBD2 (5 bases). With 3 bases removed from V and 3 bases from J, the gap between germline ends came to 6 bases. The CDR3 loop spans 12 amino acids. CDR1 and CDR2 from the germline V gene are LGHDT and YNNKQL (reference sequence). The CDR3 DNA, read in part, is TGTGCCAGCAGCTATCTGGGCTATGAACAGTAC. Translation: CASSYLGYEQY. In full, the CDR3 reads CASSYLGYEQYF.

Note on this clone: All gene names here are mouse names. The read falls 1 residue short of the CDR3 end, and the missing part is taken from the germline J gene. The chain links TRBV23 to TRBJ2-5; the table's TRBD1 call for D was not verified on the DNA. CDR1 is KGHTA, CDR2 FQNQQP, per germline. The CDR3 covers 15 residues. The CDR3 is CSSSLGQPNQDTQYF. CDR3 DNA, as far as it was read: TGCTCCAGCAGCCTCGGACAGCCCAACCAAGACACCCAGTAC.

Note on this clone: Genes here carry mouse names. The CDR3 DNA, read in part, is TGTGCCAGCAGTCGACAGGAAACGCTGTAT. As protein: CASSRQETLY. The whole CDR3 sequence is CASSRQETLYF. The V and J genes are TRBV15 and TRBJ2-3, with a tentative D call TRBD1 (5 bases). The sequence runs out 1 residue before the end of the CDR3; the remainder is reconstructed from the germline J gene. V lost 5 bases to trimming and J lost 6 bases, with 6 bases between them. This CDR3 has 11 residues. Germline V gene sequence: CDR1 SGHND, CDR2 FRSKSL.

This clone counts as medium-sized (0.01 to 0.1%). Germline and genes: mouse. The CDR3 bases that were read are TGTGCCAGCAGCCCGGGACGAATTTCTGGAAATACGCTCTAT. Residues: CASSPGRISGNTLY. The whole CDR3 protein reads CASSPGRISGNTLYF. The V and J genes are TRBV4 and TRBJ1-3; weak D call: TRBD1 (5 bases). Sequencing ends 1 residue short of the CDR3 end; the germline J gene provides the rest. The CDR3 runs 15 residues. Germline CDR1 and CDR2: LGHDT and YNNKQL (reference sequence). The V end was cut by 5 bases, the J end by 0 bases, with 11 bases between.